This entry describes one T cell receptor beta chain. The source of the sample is a study of graft-versus-host responses after intestinal transplantation. Study summary: Anti-thymocyte globulin induction, then tacrolimus and steroids for two to four years, went to all recipients.

Findings and caveats of the study: Among circulating GvH clones, peak levels were associated with early post-transplant declines in HvG clones.

This table comes from immunoSEQ multiplex PCR, and its TCRdb copy is limited to in-frame clones, with some not included. The table includes fewer than 25,000 clones, roughly 42% detected once. V lost 1 base and J 5 bases, leaving 14 bases between the germline ends. The germline V gene has CDR1 LGHNA and CDR2 YNFKEQ. The CDR3 consists of 15 residues. Sequenced here: alloreactive CD4+ T cells from a mixed lymphocyte reaction culture, sampled before intestinal transplant. The subset was: CFSE-low proliferating T cells sorted from roughly six-day pre-transplant mixed lymphocyte reaction (GvH or HvG direction). The rearrangement links TRBV4-2 to TRBJ1-1; tentative D call: TRBD1 (5 bases). This TCR derives from a human patient who received an intestinal transplant. CDR3 amino acids: CASSQVGGGYTEAFF. In nucleotides, the CDR3 is TGTGCCAGCAGCCAAGTCGGGGGGGGTTATACTGAAGCTTTCTTT.